Sequencing of this T cell receptor (beta chain) was carried out in a study of a mutant IDH1 vaccine in newly diagnosed glioma. Study as a whole: Prior therapy was radiotherapy, temozolomide, or both; most received both.

Germline-derived CDR1 and CDR2 are LGHNA and YSLEER. CDR3 size: 16 residues. Trimming took off 2 bases at V and 4 bases at J, with 18 bases between the two ends. Sample time point: baseline, week 1 (first vaccination visit). Treatment described: pre-vaccination baseline after standard-of-care therapy. Donors had new IDH1-mutant astrocytomas of WHO grade 3 or 4 (ATRX-lost). Study-level results: Among all patients, vaccine-induced immune responses occurred in 85% to 95%.

Sequencing used immunoSEQ multiplex PCR; TCRdb keeps in-frame clones, though not all of them. The sample yields about 34,000 clones, about four fifths seen once. Worth noting for this clone: Its target is not known.

Material: peripheral blood mononuclear cells (PBMCs), obtained from a glioma patient treated with radiotherapy, temozolomide or both. The sequence came from a man aged 50 to 59 with glioma. Some clones in this sample may be carry-over from other donors' samples. The chain recombines TRBV4-3 with TRBJ2-7; D tentatively fits TRBD1 or TRBD2 (7 bases each). CDR3 sequence: CASSQSGGQLGYEQYF. As DNA, the CDR3 is TGCGCCAGCAGCCAATCGGGGGGACAGCTGGGATACGAGCAGTACTTC.